This TCR beta chain stems from a study of OX40 agonist ivuxolimab in advanced cancers. Study-level information: Subjects had a mean age of about 57 years, with a range of roughly 20 to 79; roughly 83% were male.

Blood was sampled at baseline, cycle 4 day 1, and cycle 7 day 1. About this clone itself: Antigen: not known.

Germline values: CDR1 MGHRA, CDR2 YSYEKL. V lost 1 base to trimming and J lost 3 bases; unmatched junction nucleotides: 5. This CDR3 has 16 residues. This table comes from immunoSEQ multiplex PCR, and its TCRdb copy is limited to in-frame clones, with some not included. The data show around 110,000 clones, 90% to 95% seen once. Points from the study as a whole: Among expanded peripheral T cells, antigen specificity went undetermined. Clonal expansion by week 6 occurred in CD4+ and CD8+ blood T cells (at 0.1 to 3.0 mg/kg).

The material sequenced was CD4+ or CD8+ T cells sorted from blood, taken in a trial of the OX40 agonist ivuxolimab. The chain is built from TRBV4-1 and TRBJ2-7; 11 nucleotides line up with TRBD1. The receptor's source is an adult with an advanced solid tumor such as melanoma, head and neck, liver or kidney cancer. The CDR3 DNA is TGCGCCAGCAGCCAAGCCCCGGGACAGGGGGTCTACGAGCAGTACTTC. Amino acid sequence: CASSQAPGQGVYEQYF.